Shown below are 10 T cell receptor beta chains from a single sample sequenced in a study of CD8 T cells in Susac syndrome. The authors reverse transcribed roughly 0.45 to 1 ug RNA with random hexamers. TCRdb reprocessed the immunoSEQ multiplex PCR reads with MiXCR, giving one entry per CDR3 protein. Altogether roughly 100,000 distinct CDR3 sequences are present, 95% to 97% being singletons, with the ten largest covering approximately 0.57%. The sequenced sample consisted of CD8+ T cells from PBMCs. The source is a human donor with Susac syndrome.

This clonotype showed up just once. The CDR3 region is CASRAGSYNYGYTF. CDR3 bases: TGTGCCAGCAGGGCCGGATCATATAACTATGGCTACACCTTC. The chain combines TRBV3-1 with TRBJ1-2, with D unclear. Germline-derived CDR1 and CDR2 are LGHDT and YNNKEL (reference sequence). V was shortened by 6 bases and J by 1 base, with 12 bases between the two germline ends. CDR3 length: 14 residues. Combining the CDR3 with reference TRBV3-1 and TRBJ1-2 gives the whole variable domain DTAVSQTPKYLVTQMGNDKSIKCEQNLGHDTMYWYKQDSKKFLKIMFSYNNKELIINETVPNRFSPKSPDKAHLNLHINSLELGDSAVYFCASRAGSYNYGYTFGSGTRLTVV.

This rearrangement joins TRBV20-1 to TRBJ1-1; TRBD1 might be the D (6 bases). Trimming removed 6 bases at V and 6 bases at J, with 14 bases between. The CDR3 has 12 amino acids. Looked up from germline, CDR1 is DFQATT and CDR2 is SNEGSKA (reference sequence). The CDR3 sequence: CSASRGRPEAFF. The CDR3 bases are TGCAGTGCCAGCAGGGGACGTCCTGAAGCTTTCTTT.

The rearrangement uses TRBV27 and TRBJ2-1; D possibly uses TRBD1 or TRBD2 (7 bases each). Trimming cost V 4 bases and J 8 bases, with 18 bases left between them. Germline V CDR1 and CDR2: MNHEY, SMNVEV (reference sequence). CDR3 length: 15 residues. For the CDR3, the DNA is TGTGCCAGCAGTTCCCAACAGGGGAGGGTCTATGAGCAGTTCTTC. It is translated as CASSSQQGRVYEQFF.

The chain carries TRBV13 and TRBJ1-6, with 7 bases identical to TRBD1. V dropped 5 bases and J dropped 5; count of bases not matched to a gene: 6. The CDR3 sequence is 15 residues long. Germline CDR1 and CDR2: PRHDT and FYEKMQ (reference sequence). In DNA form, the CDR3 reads TGTGCCAGCAGCCCACCGGGACAGAATAATTCACCCCTCCACTTT. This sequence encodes CASSPPGQNNSPLHF. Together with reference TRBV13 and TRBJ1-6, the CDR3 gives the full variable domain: AAGVIQSPRHLIKEKRETATLKCYPIPRHDTVYWYQQGPGQDPQFLISFYEKMQSDKGSIPDRFSAQQFSDYHSELNMSSLELGDSALYFCASSPPGQNNSPLHFGNGTRLTVT.

The CDR3 here is CSAGLGSGDTGELFF. As DNA, the CDR3 is TGCAGTGCTGGGTTGGGTTCGGGGGACACCGGGGAGCTGTTTTTT. The V call is TRBV20-1, the J call TRBJ2-2; D may be TRBD2 (6 bases). With 5 bases removed from V and 3 bases from J, the gap between germline ends came to 16 bases. This CDR3 spans 15 amino acids. Germline V gene data show CDR1 as DFQATT and CDR2 as SNEGSKA (reference sequence).

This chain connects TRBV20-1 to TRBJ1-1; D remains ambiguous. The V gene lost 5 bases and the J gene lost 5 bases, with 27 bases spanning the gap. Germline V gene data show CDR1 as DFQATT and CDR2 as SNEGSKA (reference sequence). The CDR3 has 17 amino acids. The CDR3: CSAPNFQQLKSKTEAFF. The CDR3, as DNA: TGCAGTGCTCCCAATTTCCAACAACTCAAAAGTAAAACTGAAGCTTTCTTT.

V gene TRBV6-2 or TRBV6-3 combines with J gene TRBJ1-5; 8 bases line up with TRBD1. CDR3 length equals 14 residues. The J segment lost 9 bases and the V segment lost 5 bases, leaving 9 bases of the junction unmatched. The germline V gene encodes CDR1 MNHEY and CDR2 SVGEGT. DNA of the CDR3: TGTGCCAGCAGTCGGTGGACAGGGATACGGCCCCAGCATTTT. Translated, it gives CASSRWTGIRPQHF.

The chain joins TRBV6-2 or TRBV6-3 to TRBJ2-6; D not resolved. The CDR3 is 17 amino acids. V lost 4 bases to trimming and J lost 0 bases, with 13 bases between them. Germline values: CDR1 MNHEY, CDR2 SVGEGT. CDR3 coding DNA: TGTGCCAGCAGTTCCGTGAACGGACCCTCTGGGGCCAACGTCCTGACTTTC. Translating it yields CASSSVNGPSGANVLTF.

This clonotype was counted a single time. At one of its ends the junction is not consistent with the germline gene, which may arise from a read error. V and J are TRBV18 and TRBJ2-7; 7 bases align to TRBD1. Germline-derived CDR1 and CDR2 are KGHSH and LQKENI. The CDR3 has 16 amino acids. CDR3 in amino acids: CASSAPQGVPSYEQYF. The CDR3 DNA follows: TGTGCCAGCTCAGCACCTCAGGGGGTTCCCTCCTACGAGCAGTACTTC.

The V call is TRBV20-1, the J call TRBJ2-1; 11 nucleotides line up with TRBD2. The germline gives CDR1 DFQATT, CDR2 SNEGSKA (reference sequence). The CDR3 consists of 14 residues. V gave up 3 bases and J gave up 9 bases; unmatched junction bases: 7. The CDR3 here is CSASRSGGAGEQFF. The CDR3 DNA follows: TGCAGTGCTAGCCGTAGCGGGGGGGCCGGTGAGCAGTTCTTC.